This TCR beta chain is from a study of blood T cell repertoires in COVID-19. Study information: Sample material is recorded as cDNA or gDNA derived from T cells, B-cell-depleted T cells, or PBMCs.

Profiled with immunoSEQ multiplex PCR; TCRdb holds only in-frame clones, not every one. The profile shows some 30,000 clones, 89% of them singletons. This clone was seen only once. The CDR3 sequence is 14 residues long. Germline V CDR1 and CDR2: SGHDN, FVKESK. V was shortened by 4 bases and J by 3 bases, with 10 bases between the two germline ends. This chain joins TRBV14 and TRBJ1-3, with D tentatively TRBD1 (6 bases). Material: peripheral blood. The clonotype was recovered from a human donor with acute or convalescent COVID-19. The donor label of this sample is uncertain. The CDR3 sequence: CASSLHRDGNTIYF. DNA for the CDR3: TGTGCCAGCAGCCTACACAGGGATGGAAACACCATATATTTT.